The 4 T cell receptor beta chains below were found in one sample sequenced in a study of cytomegalovirus exposure and HLA in healthy donors. This table comes from immunoSEQ multiplex PCR, and its TCRdb copy is limited to in-frame clones, with some not included. Of approximately 65,000 clones in the sample, roughly 96% are singletons; the top ten hold over 2%. Input material: PBMCs. The origin of the receptors is a young man in good health and CMV-seronegative.

This sequence joins TRBV23-1 and TRBJ1-5; 7 positions agree with TRBD1. Being an ORF, TRBV23-1 has a function that is uncertain. This CDR3 region has 15 residues. J gave up 5 bases and V 10 bases, and 14 bases lay outside the gene matches. The CDR3 DNA reads TGCGCCACGCGCTTAGGACAGGTCCGGGATCAGCCCCAGCATTTT. Translated: CATRLGQVRDQPQHF.

The J gene is TRBJ2-2, the V gene TRBV7-8; 8 bases match TRBD2. This CDR3 has 16 amino acids. Trimming at V came to 4 bases and at J to 8 bases, leaving 12 bases not matched to a gene. Per germline, CDR1 SGHVS and CDR2 FQNEAQ. The CDR3 region has the DNA TGTGCCAGCAGCTCATTTACGGGAGGGCGAATTGGGGAGCTGTTTTTT. Its translation is CASSSFTGGRIGELFF.

The chain combines TRBV7-3 with TRBJ2-3, with unresolved D. V lost 2 bases to trimming and J lost 2 bases, with 5 bases between them. Germline CDR1 and CDR2: SGHTA and FQGTGA. CDR3 length: 13 amino acids. CDR3 loop: CASSLDFTDTQYF. CDR3 coding DNA: TGTGCCAGCAGCTTAGACTTCACAGATACGCAGTATTTT.

The chain uses TRBV6-1 and TRBJ1-2, with 9 bases aligning to TRBD1. The CDR3 runs to 13 residues. CDR1 and CDR2 (germline): MNHNS, SASEGT. With V trimmed by 4 bases and J by 5 bases, 2 bases remained unmatched. CDR3 DNA: TGTGCCAGCAGTGGGGACAGGGATTATGGCTACACCTTC. Amino acids: CASSGDRDYGYTF.